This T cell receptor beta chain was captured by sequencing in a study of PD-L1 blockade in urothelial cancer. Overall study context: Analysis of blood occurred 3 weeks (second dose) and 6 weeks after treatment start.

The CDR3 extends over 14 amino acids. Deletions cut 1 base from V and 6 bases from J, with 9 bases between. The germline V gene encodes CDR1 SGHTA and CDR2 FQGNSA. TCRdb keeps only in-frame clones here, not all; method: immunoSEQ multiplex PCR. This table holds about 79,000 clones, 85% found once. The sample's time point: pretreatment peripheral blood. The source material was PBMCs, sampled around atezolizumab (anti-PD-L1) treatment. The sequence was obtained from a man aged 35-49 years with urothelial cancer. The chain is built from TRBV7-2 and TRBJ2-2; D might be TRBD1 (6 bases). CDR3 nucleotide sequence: TGTGCCAGCAGCTTAGACAGGGTTCCCGGGGAGCTGTTTTTT. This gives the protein CASSLDRVPGELFF. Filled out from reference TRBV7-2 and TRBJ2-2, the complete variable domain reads GAGVSQSPSNKVTEKGKDVELRCDPISGHTALYWYRQSLGQGLEFLIYFQGNSAPDKSGLPSDRFSAERTGGSVSTLTIQRTQQEDSAVYLCASSLDRVPGELFFGEGSRLTVL.